The clone carrying this T cell receptor beta chain occurred many times. Antigen specificity is unknown. The data originate from a study of T-cell reconstitution after alpha-beta-depleted transplantation in children. Overall study findings and caveats: After transplant, high TCRbeta diversity at day 60 in some patients arose from surviving recipient T cells and thymic progenitors. Several hundred expanded graft clones reportedly supplied alpha-beta T cells about two months after transplant.

Unique molecular identifiers were incorporated when the TCRbeta library was constructed. TCRdb processed the PCR reads anew with MiXCR; each CDR3 protein has one entry. The table lists 90,000 to 130,000 distinct CDR3 sequences, 10% of them singletons. The source is a boy aged 2 to 10 with acute lymphoblastic leukemia, due to receive a stem cell transplant. This specimen consisted of PBMCs, obtained before TCRalphabeta/CD19-depleted stem cell transplant.

CDR3 loop: CSVESKLGEQYF. CDR3 nucleotide sequence: TGCAGCGTTGAGTCTAAACTCGGGGAGCAGTACTTC. The genes are TRBV29-1 and TRBJ2-7; D is unclear. This CDR3 comprises 12 residues. Deletions cut 3 bases from V and 7 bases from J, with 13 bases between. CDR1 and CDR2 from the germline V gene are SQVTM and ANQGSEA.